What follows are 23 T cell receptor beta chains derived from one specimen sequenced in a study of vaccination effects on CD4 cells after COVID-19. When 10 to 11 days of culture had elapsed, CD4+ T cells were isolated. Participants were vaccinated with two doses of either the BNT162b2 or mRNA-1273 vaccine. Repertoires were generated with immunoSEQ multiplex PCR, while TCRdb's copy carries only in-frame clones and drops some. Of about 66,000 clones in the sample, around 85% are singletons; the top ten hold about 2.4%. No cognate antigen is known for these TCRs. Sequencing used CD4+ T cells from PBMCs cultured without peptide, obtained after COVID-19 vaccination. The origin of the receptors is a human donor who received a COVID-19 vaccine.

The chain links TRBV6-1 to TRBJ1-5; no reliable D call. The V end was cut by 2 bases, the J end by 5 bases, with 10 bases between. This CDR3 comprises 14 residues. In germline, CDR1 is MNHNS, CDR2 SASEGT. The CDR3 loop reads CASSEFPSDQPQHF. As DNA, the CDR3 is TGTGCCAGCAGTGAATTTCCGAGCGATCAGCCCCAGCATTTT.

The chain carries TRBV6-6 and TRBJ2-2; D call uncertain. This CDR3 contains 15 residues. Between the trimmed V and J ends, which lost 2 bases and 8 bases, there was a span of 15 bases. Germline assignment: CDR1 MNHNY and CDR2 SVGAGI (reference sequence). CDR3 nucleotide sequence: TGTGCCAGCAGTTACAAGGAAATAAGAAGGGGGGAGCTGTTTTTT. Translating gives CASSYKEIRRGELFF.

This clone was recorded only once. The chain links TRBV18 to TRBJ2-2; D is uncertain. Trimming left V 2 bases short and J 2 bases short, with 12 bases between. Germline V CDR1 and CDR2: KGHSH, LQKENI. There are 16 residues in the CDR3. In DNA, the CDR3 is TGTGCCAGCTCACCATTGGCAGCGCAAAACACCGGGGAGCTGTTTTTT. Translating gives CASSPLAAQNTGELFF.

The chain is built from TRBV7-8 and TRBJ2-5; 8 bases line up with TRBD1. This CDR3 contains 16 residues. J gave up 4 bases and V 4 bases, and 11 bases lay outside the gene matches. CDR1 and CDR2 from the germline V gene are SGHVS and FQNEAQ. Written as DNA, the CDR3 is TGTGCCAGCAGCTCCCTAAACAGGGGGACGGGAGAGACCCAGTACTTC. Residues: CASSSLNRGTGETQYF.

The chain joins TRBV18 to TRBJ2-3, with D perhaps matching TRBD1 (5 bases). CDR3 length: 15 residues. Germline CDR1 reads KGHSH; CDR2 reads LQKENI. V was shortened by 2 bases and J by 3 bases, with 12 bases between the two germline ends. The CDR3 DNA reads TGTGCCAGCTCACCATACCGTGACAGAACAGATACGCAGTATTTT. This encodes CASSPYRDRTDTQYF.

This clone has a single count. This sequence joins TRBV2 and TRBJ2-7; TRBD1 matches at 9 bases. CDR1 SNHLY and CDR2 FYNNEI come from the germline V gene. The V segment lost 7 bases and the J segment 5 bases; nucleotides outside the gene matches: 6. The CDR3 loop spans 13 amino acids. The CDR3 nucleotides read TGTGCCAGCACCCGGGACAGGGCGAACGAGCAGTACGTC. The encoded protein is CASTRDRANEQYV.

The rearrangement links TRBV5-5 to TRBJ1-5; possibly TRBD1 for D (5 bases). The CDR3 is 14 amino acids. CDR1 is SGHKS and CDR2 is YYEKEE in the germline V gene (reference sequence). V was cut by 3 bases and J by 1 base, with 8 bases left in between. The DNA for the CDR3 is TGTGCCAGCAGCTCGGGACCAAGCAATCAGCCCCAGCATTTT. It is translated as CASSSGPSNQPQHF.

The chain's CDR3 is CASSLGIARPSSSETQYF. CDR3 nucleotide sequence: TGTGCCAGCAGCTTAGGGATTGCCCGCCCAAGCTCCTCGGAGACCCAGTACTTC. The chain couples TRBV7-2 to TRBJ2-5, with D uncertain. Germline assignment: CDR1 SGHTA and CDR2 FQGNSA. The CDR3 totals 18 residues. The V end was cut by 1 base, the J end by 5 bases, with 23 bases between.

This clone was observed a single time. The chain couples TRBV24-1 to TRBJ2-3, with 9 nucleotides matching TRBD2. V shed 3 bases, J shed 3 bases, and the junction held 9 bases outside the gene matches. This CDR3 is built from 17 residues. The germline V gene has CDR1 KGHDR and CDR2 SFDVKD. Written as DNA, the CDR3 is TGTGCCACCAGTGATCCCCGGGGTAGCGGGGGAACAGATACGCAGTATTTT. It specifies CATSDPRGSGGTDTQYF.

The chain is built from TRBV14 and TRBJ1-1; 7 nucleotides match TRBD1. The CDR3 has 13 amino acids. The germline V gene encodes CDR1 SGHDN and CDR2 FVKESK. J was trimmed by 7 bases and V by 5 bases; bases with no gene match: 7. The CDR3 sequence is CASSKGAELEAFF. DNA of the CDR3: TGTGCCAGCAGCAAGGGGGCAGAACTTGAAGCTTTCTTT.

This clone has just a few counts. CDR3 in amino acids: CASSVAGGLTEAFF. The CDR3 DNA reads as TGTGCCAGCAGCGTAGCTGGGGGTTTGACTGAAGCTTTCTTT. J is TRBJ1-1 and V is TRBV9; TRBD1 might be the D (5 bases). The CDR3 contains 14 residues. Germline values: CDR1 SGDLS, CDR2 YYNGEE. Trimming took off 0 bases at V and 5 bases at J, with 11 bases between the two ends.

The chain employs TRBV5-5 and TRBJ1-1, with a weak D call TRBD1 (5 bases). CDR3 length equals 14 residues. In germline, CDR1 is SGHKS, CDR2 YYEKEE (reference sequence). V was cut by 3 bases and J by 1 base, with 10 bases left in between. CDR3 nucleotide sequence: TGTGCCAGCAGCTCAAGGGGTGGGAACACTGAAGCTTTCTTT. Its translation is CASSSRGGNTEAFF.

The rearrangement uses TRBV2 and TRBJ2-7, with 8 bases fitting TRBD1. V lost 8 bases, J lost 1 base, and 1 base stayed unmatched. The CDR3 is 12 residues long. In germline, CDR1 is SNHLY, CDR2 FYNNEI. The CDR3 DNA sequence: TGTGCCAGCGGACAGGGTTCCTACGAGCAGTACGTC. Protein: CASGQGSYEQYV.

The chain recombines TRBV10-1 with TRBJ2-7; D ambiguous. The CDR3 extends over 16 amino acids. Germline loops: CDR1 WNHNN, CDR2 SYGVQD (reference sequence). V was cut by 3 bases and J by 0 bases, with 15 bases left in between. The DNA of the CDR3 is TGCGCCAGCAGTGACCCCCGGACGGAGAGCTCCTACGAGCAGTACGTC. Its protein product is CASSDPRTESSYEQYV.

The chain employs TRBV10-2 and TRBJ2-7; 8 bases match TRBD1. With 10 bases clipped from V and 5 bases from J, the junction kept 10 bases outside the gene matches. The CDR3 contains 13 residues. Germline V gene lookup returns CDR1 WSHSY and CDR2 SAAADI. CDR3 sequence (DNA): TGCGCCACAAGACAGGGGAACGTTAACGAGCAGTACGTC. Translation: CATRQGNVNEQYV.

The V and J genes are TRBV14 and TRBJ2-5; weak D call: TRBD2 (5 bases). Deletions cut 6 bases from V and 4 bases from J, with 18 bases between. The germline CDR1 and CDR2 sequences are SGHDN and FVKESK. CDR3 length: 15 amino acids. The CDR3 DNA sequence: TGTGCCAGCAGTCCAAGATACGGGGATGGAGAGACCCAGTACTTC. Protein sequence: CASSPRYGDGETQYF. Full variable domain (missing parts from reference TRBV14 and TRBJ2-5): EAGVTQFPSHSVIEKGQTVTLRCDPISGHDNLYWYRRVMGKEIKFLLHFVKESKQDESGMPNNRFLAERTGGTYSTLKVQPAELEDSGVYFCASSPRYGDGETQYFGPGTRLLVL.

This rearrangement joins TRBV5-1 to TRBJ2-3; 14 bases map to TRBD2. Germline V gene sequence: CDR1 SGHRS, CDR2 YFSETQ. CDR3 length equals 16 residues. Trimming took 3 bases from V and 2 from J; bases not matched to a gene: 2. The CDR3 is CASSWTSGGNTDTQYF. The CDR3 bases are TGCGCCAGCAGCTGGACTAGCGGGGGGAACACAGATACGCAGTATTTT.

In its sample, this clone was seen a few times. This CDR3 reads CASTRRRQLNTGELFF. The CDR3 nucleotides read TGTGCCAGTACCCGCCGGAGACAGCTGAACACCGGGGAGCTGTTTTTT. V gene TRBV19 combines with J gene TRBJ2-2, with D perhaps matching TRBD1 (5 bases). The CDR3 totals 16 residues. The germline V gene encodes CDR1 LNHDA and CDR2 SQIVND (reference sequence). V shed 7 bases and J shed 1 base, with 16 bases lying between them. Combining the CDR3 with reference TRBV19 and TRBJ2-2 gives the whole variable domain DGGITQSPKYLFRKEGQNVTLSCEQNLNHDAMYWYRQDPGQGLRLIYYSQIVNDFQKGDIAEGYSVSREKKESFPLTVTSAQKNPTAFYLCASTRRRQLNTGELFFGEGSRLTVL.

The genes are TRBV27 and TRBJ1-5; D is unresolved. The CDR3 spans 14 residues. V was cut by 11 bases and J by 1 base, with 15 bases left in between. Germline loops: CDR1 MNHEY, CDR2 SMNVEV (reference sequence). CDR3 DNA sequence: TGTGCCTCTTCATTGGGGTTAAGCAATCAGCCCCAGCATTTT. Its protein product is CASSLGLSNQPQHF.

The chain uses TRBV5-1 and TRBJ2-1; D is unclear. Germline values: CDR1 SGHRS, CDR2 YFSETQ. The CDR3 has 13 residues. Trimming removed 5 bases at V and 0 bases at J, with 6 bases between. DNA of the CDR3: TGCGCCAGCAGTGAGAGCTCCTACAATGAGCAGTTCTTC. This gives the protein CASSESSYNEQFF.

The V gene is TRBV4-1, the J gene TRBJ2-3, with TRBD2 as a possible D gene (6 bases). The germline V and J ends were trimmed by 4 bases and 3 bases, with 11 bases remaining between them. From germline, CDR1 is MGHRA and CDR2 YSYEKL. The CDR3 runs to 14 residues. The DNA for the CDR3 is TGCGCCAGCAGCCCTTATGGGGGGACAGATACGCAGTATTTT. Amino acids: CASSPYGGTDTQYF.

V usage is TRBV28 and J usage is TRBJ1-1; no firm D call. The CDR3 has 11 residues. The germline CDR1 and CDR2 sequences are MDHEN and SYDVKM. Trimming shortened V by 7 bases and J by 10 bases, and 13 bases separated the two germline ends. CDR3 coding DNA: TGTGCCAGCACCGATACATGGAGAGCTTTCTTT. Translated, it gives CASTDTWRAFF.

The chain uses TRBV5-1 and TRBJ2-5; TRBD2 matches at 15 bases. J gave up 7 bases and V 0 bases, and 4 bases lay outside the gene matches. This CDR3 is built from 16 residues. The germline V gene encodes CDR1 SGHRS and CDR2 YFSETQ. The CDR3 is CASSLGTSGGEVTQYF. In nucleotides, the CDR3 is TGCGCCAGCAGCTTGGGGACTAGCGGGGGGGAAGTGACCCAGTACTTC. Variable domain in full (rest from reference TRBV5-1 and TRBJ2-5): KAGVTQTPRYLIKTRGQQVTLSCSPISGHRSVSWYQQTPGQGLQFLFEYFSETQRNKGNFPGRFSGRQFSNSRSEMNVSTLELGDSALYLCASSLGTSGGEVTQYFGPGTRLLVL.